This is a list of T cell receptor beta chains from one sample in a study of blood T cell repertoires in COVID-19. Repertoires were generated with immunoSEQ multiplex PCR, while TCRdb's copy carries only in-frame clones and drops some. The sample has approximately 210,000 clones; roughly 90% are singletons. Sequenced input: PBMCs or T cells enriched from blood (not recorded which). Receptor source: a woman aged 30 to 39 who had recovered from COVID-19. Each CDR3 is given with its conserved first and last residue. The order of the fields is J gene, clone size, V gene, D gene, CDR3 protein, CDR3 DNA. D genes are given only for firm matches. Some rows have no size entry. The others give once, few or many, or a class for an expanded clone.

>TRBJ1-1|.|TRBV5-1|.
CASSLEGRGSEAFF
TGCGCCAGCAGCTTGGAGGGCAGGGGCTCTGAAGCTTTCTTT
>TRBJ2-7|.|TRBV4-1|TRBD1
CASSQEGAGGWEQYF
TGCGCCAGCAGCCAAGAGGGGGCAGGGGGCTGGGAGCAGTACTTC
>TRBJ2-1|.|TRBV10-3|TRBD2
CAISGLDGGSDEQFF
TGTGCCATCAGTGGATTGGATGGCGGGAGTGATGAGCAGTTCTTC
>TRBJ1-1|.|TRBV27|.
CASSLTLNTEAFF
TGTGCCAGCAGTTTGACACTGAACACTGAAGCTTTCTTT
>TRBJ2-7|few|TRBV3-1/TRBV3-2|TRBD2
CASSLGLAEYEQYF
TGTGCCAGCAGCCTGGGACTAGCGGAGTACGAGCAGTACTTC
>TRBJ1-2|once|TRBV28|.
CASSFLRGYTF
TGTGCCAGCAGTTTTTTGAGGGGCTACACCTTC
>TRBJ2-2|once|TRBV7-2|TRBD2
CASSLESGTPPGELFF
TGTGCCAGCAGCTTAGAGAGCGGGACGCCCCCCGGGGAGCTGTTTTTT
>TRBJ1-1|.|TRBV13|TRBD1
CASSTRTGAALNTEAFF
TGTGCCAGCAGCACGAGGACAGGGGCGGCTTTGAACACTGAAGCTTTCTTT
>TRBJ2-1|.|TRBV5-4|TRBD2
CASSAGTREGNEQFF
TGTGCCAGCAGCGCGGGGACTAGGGAGGGTAATGAGCAGTTCTTC
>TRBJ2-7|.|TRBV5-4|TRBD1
CASSWDRGSYEQYF
TGTGCCAGCAGCTGGGACAGGGGTTCCTACGAGCAGTACTTC
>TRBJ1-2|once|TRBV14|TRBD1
CASSQEGQGLGYGYTF
TGTGCCAGCAGCCAAGAGGGACAGGGGCTGGGCTATGGCTACACCTTC
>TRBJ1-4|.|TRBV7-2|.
CASSLGLLNEKLFF
TGTGCCAGCAGCTTGGGACTGTTGAATGAAAAACTGTTTTTT
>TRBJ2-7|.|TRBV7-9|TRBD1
CASSLLRQGLLEQYF
TGTGCCAGCAGCTTATTGAGACAGGGTTTGCTCGAGCAGTACTTC
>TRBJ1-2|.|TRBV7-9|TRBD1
CASSPRQGANYGYTF
TGTGCCAGCAGCCCAAGACAGGGGGCGAACTATGGCTACACCTTC
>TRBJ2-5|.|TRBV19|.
CASMPQGKKTQYF
TGTGCCAGTATGCCACAGGGTAAAAAGACCCAGTACTTC
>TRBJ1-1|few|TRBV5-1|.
CASSGDTHTEAFF
TGCGCCAGCAGCGGGGACACTCACACTGAAGCTTTCTTT
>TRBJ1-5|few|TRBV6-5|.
CASSFLQGLWPQHF
TGTGCCAGCAGTTTCCTGCAGGGGTTGTGGCCCCAGCATTTT
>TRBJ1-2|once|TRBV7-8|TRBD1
CASSFYEGGAEGYTF
TGTGCCAGCAGCTTCTATGAAGGGGGCGCGGAAGGCTACACCTTC
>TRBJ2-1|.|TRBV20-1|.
CSASSGRSYNEQFF
TGCAGTGCTAGTAGTGGGAGGTCCTACAATGAGCAGTTCTTC
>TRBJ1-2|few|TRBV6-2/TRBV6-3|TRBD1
CASSQRPGQGSGYTF
TGTGCCAGCAGTCAACGTCCGGGACAGGGATCTGGCTACACCTTC
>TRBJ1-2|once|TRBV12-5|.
CASGSRGYTF
TGTGCTAGTGGTTCCAGAGGCTACACCTTC
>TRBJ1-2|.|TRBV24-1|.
CATSESSRGGYTF
TGTGCCACCAGTGAGAGCAGCCGGGGTGGCTACACCTTC
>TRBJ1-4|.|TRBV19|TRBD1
CASSDRDAEKLFF
TGTGCCAGTAGCGACAGGGATGCTGAAAAACTGTTTTTT
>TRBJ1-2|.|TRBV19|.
CASSIQNYGYTF
TGTGCCAGTAGTATCCAAAACTATGGCTACACCTTC
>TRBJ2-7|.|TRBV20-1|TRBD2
CSASELRTSANEQYF
TGCAGTGCTAGTGAGCTCCGGACTAGTGCGAACGAGCAGTACTTC
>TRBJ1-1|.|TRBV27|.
CASRQGVKNFF
TGTGCCAGCCGTCAAGGGGTCAAAAATTTCTTT
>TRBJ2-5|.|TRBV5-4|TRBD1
CASSSDRGYETQYF
TGTGCCAGCAGCTCGGACAGGGGGTATGAGACCCAGTACTTC
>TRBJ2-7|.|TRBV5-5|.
CASSLEGVRPHEQYF
TGTGCCAGCAGCTTGGAGGGGGTCCGACCCCACGAGCAGTACTTC
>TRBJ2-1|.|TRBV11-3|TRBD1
CASSPGTGDNEQFF
TGTGCCAGCAGCCCCGGGACAGGGGACAATGAGCAGTTCTTC
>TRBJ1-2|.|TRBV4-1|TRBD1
CASSQPTGDGYTF
TGCGCCAGCAGCCAACCCACAGGGGATGGCTACACCTTC
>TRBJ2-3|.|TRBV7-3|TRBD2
CASSLGPSGLSTDTQYF
TGTGCCAGCAGCTTAGGCCCTAGCGGTCTTAGCACAGATACGCAGTATTTT
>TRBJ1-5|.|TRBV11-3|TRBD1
CASSSGQGNQPQHF
TGTGCCAGCAGCTCCGGACAGGGCAATCAGCCCCAGCATTTT
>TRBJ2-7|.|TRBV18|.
CASSPGTKVYEQYF
TGTGCCAGCTCACCAGGGACAAAAGTCTACGAGCAGTACTTC
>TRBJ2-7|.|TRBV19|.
CASSKSPSYEQYF
TGTGCCAGTAGTAAAAGCCCCTCCTACGAGCAGTACTTC
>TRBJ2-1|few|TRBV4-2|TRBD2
CASSQLAGEYNEQFF
TGTGCCAGCAGCCAACTAGCGGGGGAATACAATGAGCAGTTCTTC
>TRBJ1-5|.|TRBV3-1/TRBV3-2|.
CASSRQGWDQPQHF
TGTGCCAGCAGCCGGCAGGGTTGGGATCAGCCCCAGCATTTT
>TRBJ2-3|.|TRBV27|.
CASSPDRDSGHEDTQYF
TGTGCCAGCAGTCCCGACCGGGACTCCGGGCATGAAGATACGCAGTATTTT
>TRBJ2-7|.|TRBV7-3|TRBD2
CASSLGRLAGVVHEQYF
TGTGCCAGCAGCTTAGGAAGGCTAGCGGGAGTGGTACACGAGCAGTACTTC
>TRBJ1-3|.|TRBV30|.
CAWSALSGNTIYF
TGTGCCTGGAGCGCGTTGAGTGGAAACACCATATATTTT
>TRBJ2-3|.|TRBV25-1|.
CASRELTDTQYF
TGTGCCAGCCGGGAGTTAACAGATACGCAGTATTTT
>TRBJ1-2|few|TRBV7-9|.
CASSFTTGNGYTF
TGTGCCAGCAGCTTTACCACAGGGAATGGCTACACCTTC
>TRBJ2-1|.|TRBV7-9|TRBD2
CASSPAGTSGRNEQFF
TGTGCCAGCAGCCCCGCCGGGACTAGCGGGAGAAATGAGCAGTTCTTC
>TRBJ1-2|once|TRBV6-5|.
CASSYSSGNYGYTF
TGTGCCAGCAGTTACTCCTCGGGTAACTATGGCTACACCTTC
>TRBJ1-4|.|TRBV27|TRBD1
CASSSPGTGSEKLFF
TGTGCCAGCAGTTCCCCCGGGACAGGGAGTGAAAAACTGTTTTTT
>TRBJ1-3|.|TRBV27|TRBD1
CASSTDRGPGNTIYF
TGTGCCAGCAGCACAGACAGGGGGCCTGGAAACACCATATATTTT
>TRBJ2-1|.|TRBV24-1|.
CATSEADTLSSYNEQFF
TGTGCCACCAGTGAGGCCGACACACTGAGCTCCTACAATGAGCAGTTCTTC
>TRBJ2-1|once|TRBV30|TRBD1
CAWNQGAFDEQFF
TGTGCCTGGAATCAGGGGGCGTTCGATGAGCAGTTCTTC
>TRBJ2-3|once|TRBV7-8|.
CASSLSLSTDTQYF
TGTGCCAGCAGCTTAAGCCTAAGCACAGATACGCAGTATTTT
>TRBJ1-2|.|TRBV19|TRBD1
CASSLGQGGSYTF
TGTGCCAGTAGCCTGGGACAGGGTGGAAGCTACACCTTC
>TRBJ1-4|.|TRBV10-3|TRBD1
CATDRGWEKLFF
TGTGCCACCGACAGGGGGTGGGAAAAACTGTTTTTT